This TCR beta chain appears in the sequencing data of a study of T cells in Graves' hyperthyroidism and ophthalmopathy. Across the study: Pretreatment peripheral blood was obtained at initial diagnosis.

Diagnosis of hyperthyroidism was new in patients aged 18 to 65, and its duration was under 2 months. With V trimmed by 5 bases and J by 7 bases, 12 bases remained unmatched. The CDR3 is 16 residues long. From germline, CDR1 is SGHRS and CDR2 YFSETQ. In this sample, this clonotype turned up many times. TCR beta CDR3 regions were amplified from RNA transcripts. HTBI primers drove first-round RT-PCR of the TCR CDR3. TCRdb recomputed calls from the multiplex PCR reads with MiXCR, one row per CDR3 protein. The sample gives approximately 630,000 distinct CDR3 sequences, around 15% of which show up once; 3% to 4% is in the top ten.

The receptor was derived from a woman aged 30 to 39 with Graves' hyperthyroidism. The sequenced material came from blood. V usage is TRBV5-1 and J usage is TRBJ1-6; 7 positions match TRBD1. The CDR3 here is CASRRSPGQQNSPLHF. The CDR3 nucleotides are TGCGCCAGCAGGAGGTCCCCGGGACAGCAGAATTCACCCCTCCACTTT.